This TCR beta chain is drawn from a study of T-cell reconstitution after alpha-beta-depleted transplantation in children (dated by TCRdb to between 2015 and 2016). Context from the whole study: T-cell immune reconstitution after TCRalphabeta/CD19-depleted allogeneic hematopoietic cell transplantation in children was quantitatively tracked in the study by means of TCR repertoire profiling.

This clonotype has only a few counts. What antigen it recognizes has not been identified. No base quality values were provided; no much bigger clone lies one nucleotide off. Library method: PCR. TCRdb records Illumina HiSeq 2500 as the sequencer. TCR library preparation used molecular barcoding, with unique molecular identifiers applied to normalize quantification of the TCRbeta repertoire. TCRdb trimmed the raw reads at Q25, called clones with MiXCR and kept productive beta chains. Entries are consolidated by CDR3 protein sequence, retaining the most common genes and DNA. For this sample there are hundreds of thousands of distinct CDR3 sequences; around 17% appear just once. Over 0.95% of the sample is in the top ten clones. The material was PBMCs from the stem cell graft donor, obtained from the stem cell graft. The sequence was collected from a human donor who donated a stem cell graft to a child with acute myeloid leukemia.

The nucleotides are TGTGCCAGCTCACCACCAATGCAGACGAACACTGAAGCTTTCTTT. Protein translation: CASSPPMQTNTEAFF. The chain was built from TRBV18 and TRBJ1-1; no D gene can be assigned with confidence. At the junction V is shortened by 0 bases and J by 1 base, with 9 bases in between. From its cysteine to its phenylalanine, the CDR3 spans 15 amino acids. This entry keeps only the CDR3 DNA: 45 bases, framed from base 1. Per the germline V gene, KGHSH is the CDR1 and LQKENI is the CDR2.